This T cell receptor beta chain emerged from a study of T cells in Graves' hyperthyroidism and ophthalmopathy. General study points: With a median lead of approximately 6.4 months before onset, the model predicted ophthalmopathy.

RNA transcripts were the template for amplifying TCR beta CDR3 regions. The HTBI set primed first-round TCR CDR3 RT-PCR. TCRdb re-called the multiplex PCR reads with MiXCR, one entry per CDR3 protein. The sample contains fewer than 250,000 distinct CDR3 sequences, 24% of which appear only once. This clonotype was counted ten times or more. Its antigen is currently unknown. V lost 7 bases to trimming and J lost 6 bases; unmatched junction nucleotides: 8. Germline V CDR1 and CDR2: MDHEN, SYDVKM. This CDR3 has 14 residues. Input material: blood. The V call is TRBV28, the J call TRBJ2-2; 7 nucleotides line up with TRBD2. The TCR comes from a woman aged 40 to 55 with Graves' ophthalmopathy. CDR3 region: CASTRGRVSGELFF. CDR3 coding DNA: TGTGCCAGCACTCGCGGGAGAGTTTCCGGGGAGCTGTTTTTT. The full variable domain, in which reference TRBV28 and TRBJ2-2 provide the parts outside the CDR3, is DVKVTQSSRYLVKRTGEKVFLECVQDMDHENMFWYRQDPGLGLRLIYFSYDVKMKEKGDIPEGYSVSREKKERFSLILESASTNQTSMYLCASTRGRVSGELFFGEGSRLTVL.